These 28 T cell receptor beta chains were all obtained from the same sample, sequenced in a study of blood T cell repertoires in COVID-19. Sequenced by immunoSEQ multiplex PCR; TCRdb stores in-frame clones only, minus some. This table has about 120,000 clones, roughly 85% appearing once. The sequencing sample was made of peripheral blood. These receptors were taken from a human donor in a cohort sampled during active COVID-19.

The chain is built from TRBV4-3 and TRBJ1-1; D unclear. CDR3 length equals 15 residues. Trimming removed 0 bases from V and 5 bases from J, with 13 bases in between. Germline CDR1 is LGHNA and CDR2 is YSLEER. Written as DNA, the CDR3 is TGCGCCAGCAGCCAAGATTGGATCCCCGGGACTGAAGCTTTCTTT. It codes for CASSQDWIPGTEAFF.

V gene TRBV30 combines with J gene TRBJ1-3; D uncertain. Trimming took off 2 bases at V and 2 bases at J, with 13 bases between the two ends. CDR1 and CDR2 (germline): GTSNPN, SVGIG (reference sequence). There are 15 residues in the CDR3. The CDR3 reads CAWSRSSGAGNTIYF. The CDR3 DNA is TGTGCCTGGAGTAGGAGTTCCGGGGCTGGAAACACCATATATTTT.

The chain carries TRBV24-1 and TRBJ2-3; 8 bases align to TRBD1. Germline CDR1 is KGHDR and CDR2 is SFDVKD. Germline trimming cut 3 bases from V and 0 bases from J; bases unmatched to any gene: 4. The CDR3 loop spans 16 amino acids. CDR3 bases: TGTGCCACCAGTGATCCTGGACAGGGTAGCACAGATACGCAGTATTTT. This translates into CATSDPGQGSTDTQYF.

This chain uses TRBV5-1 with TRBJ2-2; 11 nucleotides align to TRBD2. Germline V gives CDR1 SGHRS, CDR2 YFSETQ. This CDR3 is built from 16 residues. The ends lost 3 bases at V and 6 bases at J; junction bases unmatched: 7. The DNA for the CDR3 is TGCGCCAGCAGCTCCCACCCGGGACTAGCGGCCGGGGAGCTGTTTTTT. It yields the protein CASSSHPGLAAGELFF.

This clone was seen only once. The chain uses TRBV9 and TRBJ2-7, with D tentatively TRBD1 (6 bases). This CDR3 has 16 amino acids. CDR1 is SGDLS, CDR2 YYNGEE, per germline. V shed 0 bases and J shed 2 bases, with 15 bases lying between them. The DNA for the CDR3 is TGTGCCAGCAGCGTAGGACAGGCGGTCTATACCTACGAGCAGTACTTC. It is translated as CASSVGQAVYTYEQYF.

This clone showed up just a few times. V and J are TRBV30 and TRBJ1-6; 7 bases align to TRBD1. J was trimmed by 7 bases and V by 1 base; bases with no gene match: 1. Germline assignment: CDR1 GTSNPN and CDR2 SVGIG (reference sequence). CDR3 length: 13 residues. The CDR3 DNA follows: TGTGCCTGGAGTGCGGACAGGAATTCACCCCTCCACTTT. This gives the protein CAWSADRNSPLHF.

The CDR3, as DNA: TGTGCCAGCAATGGTGGGGCCGGCACAGATACGCAGTATTTT. Protein: CASNGGAGTDTQYF. This chain connects TRBV28 to TRBJ2-3; TRBD1 might be the D (5 bases). The V and J ends lost 7 bases and 1 base respectively, with 12 bases between them. Germline V gene lookup returns CDR1 MDHEN and CDR2 SYDVKM. The CDR3 sequence is 14 residues long.

The CDR3 nucleotides are TGCGCCAGCAGCTCAGACAGGGGGGTAGGAGAGACCCAGTACTTC. Protein product: CASSSDRGVGETQYF. The chain couples TRBV4-3 to TRBJ2-5; 9 bases map to TRBD1. J lost 4 bases, V lost 5 bases, and 8 bases had no gene match. The CDR3 has 15 residues. Germline V lookup: CDR1 LGHNA, CDR2 YSLEER.

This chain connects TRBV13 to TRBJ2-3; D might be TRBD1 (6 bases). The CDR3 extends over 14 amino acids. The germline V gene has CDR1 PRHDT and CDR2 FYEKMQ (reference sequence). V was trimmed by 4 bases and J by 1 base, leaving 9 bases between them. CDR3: CASSSRQGTDTQYF. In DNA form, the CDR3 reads TGTGCCAGCAGCTCCAGACAGGGCACAGATACGCAGTATTTT.

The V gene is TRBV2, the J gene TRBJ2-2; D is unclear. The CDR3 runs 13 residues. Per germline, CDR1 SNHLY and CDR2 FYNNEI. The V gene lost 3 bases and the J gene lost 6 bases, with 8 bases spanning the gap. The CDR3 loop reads CASSDLISGELFF. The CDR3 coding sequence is TGTGCCAGCAGTGACTTAATTTCCGGGGAGCTGTTTTTT.

Here the CDR3 DNA reads TGTGCCAGCAGCTTGCGGGACAGGCGGGAGCCCCAGCATTTT. Its translation: CASSLRDRREPQHF. This chain connects TRBV5-6 to TRBJ1-5; 8 positions match TRBD1. Germline V gene data show CDR1 as SGHDT and CDR2 as YYEEEE. The CDR3 extends over 14 amino acids. V lost 1 base, J lost 8 bases, and 5 bases stayed unmatched.

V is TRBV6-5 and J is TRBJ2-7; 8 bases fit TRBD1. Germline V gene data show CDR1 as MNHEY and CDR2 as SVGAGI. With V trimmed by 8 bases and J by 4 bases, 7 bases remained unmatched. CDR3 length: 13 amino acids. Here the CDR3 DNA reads TGTGCCAGCGCTCGGACAGGGATTTACGAGCAGTACTTC. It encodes CASARTGIYEQYF.

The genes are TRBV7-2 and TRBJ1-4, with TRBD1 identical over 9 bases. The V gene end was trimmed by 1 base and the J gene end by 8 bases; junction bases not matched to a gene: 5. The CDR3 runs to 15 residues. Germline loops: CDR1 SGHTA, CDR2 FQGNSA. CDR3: CASSLVGQGGEKLFF. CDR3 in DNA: TGTGCCAGCAGCTTAGTGGGACAGGGAGGAGAAAAACTGTTTTTT.

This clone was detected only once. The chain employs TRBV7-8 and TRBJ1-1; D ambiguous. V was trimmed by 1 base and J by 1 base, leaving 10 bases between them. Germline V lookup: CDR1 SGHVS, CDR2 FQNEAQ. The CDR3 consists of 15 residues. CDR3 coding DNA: TGTGCCAGCAGCTTAGTATCTCGGGAGAACACTGAAGCTTTCTTT. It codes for CASSLVSRENTEAFF.

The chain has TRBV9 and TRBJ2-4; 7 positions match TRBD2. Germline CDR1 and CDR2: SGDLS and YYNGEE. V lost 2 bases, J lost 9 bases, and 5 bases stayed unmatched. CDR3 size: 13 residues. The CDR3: CASSVGGVGIQYF. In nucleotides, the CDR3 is TGTGCCAGCAGCGTGGGAGGGGTTGGCATTCAGTACTTC.

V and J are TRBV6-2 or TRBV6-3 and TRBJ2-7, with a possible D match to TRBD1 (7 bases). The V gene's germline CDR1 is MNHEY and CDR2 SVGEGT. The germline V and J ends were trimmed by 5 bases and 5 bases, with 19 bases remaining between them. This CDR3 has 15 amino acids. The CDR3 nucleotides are TGTGCCAGCAGTCAACCCCCTGGCAGGGGGGACGAGCAGTACTTC. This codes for CASSQPPGRGDEQYF.

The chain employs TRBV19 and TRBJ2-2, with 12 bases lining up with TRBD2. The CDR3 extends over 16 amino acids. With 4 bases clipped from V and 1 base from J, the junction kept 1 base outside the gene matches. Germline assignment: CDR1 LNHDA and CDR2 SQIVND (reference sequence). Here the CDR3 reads CASSTGLAGNTGELFF. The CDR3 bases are TGTGCCAGTAGTACGGGACTAGCGGGGAACACCGGGGAGCTGTTTTTT.

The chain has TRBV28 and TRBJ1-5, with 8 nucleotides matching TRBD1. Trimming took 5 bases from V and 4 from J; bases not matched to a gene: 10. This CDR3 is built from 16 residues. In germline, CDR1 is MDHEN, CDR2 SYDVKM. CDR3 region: CASSPQTGALNQPQHF. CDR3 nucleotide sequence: TGTGCCAGCAGTCCGCAGACAGGGGCCCTAAATCAGCCCCAGCATTTT.

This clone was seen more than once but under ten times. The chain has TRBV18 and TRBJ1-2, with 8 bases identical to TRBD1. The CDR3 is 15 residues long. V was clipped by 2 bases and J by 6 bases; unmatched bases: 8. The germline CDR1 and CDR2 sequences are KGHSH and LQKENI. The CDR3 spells CASSPGLAGGHGYTF. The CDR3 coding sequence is TGTGCCAGCTCACCAGGGTTGGCAGGGGGCCATGGCTACACCTTC. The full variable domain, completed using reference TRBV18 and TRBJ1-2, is NAGVMQNPRHLVRRRGQEARLRCSPMKGHSHVYWYRQLPEEGLKFMVYLQKENIIDESGMPKERFSAEFPKEGPSILRIQQVVRGDSAAYFCASSPGLAGGHGYTFGSGTRLTVV.

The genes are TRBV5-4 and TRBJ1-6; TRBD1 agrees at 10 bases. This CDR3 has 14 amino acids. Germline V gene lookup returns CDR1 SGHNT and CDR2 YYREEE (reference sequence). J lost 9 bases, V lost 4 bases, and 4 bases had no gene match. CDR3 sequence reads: CASSQDRGGSPLHF. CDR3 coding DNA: TGTGCCAGCAGCCAGGACAGGGGGGGTTCACCCCTCCACTTT.

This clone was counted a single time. CDR3 nucleotides: TGTGCCAGCAAACCGGGACAGGCCCTCTTCGAGCAGTACTTC. Protein: CASKPGQALFEQYF. V usage is TRBV27 and J usage is TRBJ2-7; 8 nucleotides agree with TRBD1. The CDR3 is 14 amino acids. V was clipped by 7 bases and J by 6 bases; unmatched bases: 11. Germline V CDR1 and CDR2: MNHEY, SMNVEV (reference sequence).

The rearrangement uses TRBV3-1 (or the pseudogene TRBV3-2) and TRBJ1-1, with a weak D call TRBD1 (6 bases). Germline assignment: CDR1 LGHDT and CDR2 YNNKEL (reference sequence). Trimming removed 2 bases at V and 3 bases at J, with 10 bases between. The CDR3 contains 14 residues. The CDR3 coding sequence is TGTGCCAGCAGCCAACGGGGGGCGGACACTGAAGCTTTCTTT. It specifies CASSQRGADTEAFF.

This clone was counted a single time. The DNA for the CDR3 is TGTGCCAGCAGAAGACAGTCTGGAAACACCATATATTTT. Translation gives CASRRQSGNTIYF. J is TRBJ1-3 and V is TRBV28; maybe TRBD1 (5 bases). This CDR3 region has 13 residues. The V end was cut by 6 bases, the J end by 1 base, with 7 bases between. The V gene's germline CDR1 is MDHEN and CDR2 SYDVKM.

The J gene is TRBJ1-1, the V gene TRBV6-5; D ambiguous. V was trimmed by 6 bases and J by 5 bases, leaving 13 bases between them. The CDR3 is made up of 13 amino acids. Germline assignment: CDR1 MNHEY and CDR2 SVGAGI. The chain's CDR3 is CASSPLARTEAFF. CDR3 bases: TGTGCCAGCAGCCCACTAGCTAGGACTGAAGCTTTCTTT.

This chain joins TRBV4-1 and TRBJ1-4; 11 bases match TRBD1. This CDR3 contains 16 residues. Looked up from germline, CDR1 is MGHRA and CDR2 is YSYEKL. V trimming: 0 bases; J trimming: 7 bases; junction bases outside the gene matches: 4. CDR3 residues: CASSQDRGTGGEKLFF. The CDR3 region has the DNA TGCGCCAGCAGCCAAGATCGGGGGACAGGGGGTGAAAAACTGTTTTTT.

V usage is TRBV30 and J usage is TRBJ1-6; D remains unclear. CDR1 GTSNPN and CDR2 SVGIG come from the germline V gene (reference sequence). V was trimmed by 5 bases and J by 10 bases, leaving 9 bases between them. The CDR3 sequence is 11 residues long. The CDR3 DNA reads TGTGCCTGGGGGAGGAGCTCACCCCTCCACTTT. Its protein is CAWGRSSPLHF.

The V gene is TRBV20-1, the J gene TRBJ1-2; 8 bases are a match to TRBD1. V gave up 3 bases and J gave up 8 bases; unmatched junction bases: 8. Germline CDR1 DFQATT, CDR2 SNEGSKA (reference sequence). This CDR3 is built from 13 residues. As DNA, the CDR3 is TGCAGTGCTAGTGGTCAGGGGGCACGAGGCTACACCTTC. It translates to CSASGQGARGYTF.

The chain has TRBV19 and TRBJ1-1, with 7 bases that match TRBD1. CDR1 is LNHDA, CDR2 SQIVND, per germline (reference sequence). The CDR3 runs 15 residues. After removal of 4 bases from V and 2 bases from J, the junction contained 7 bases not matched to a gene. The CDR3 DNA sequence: TGTGCCAGTAGTAGCCTAGGGACAGCCAACACTGAAGCTTTCTTT. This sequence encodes CASSSLGTANTEAFF.